The 6 T cell receptor beta chains below come from one sample, sequenced in a study of radiotherapy plus CTLA-4 blockade in lung cancer. TCRdb's copy holds only in-frame clones and misses some; the assay was immunoSEQ multiplex PCR. This table has 95,000 to 150,000 clones, 70% to 90% appearing once. The specimen comprised peripheral blood, sampled from a patient treated with radiotherapy plus ipilimumab. Receptors originate from a human donor with non-small cell lung cancer that progressed on radiotherapy plus ipilimumab.

This clone was picked up one time. The V call is TRBV6-6, the J call TRBJ2-7; possible D gene TRBD1, 6 bases. From germline, CDR1 is MNHNY and CDR2 SVGAGI (reference sequence). The CDR3 is 14 residues long. V shed 5 bases and J shed 2 bases, with 13 bases lying between them. CDR3 loop: CASSNRDVPYEQYF. Written as DNA, the CDR3 is TGTGCCAGCAGTAACAGGGACGTCCCCTACGAGCAGTACTTC.

The chain couples TRBV2 to TRBJ1-3; D perhaps matches TRBD1 (6 bases). Trimming removed 5 bases from V and 2 bases from J, with 13 bases in between. The CDR3 sequence is 15 residues long. In germline, CDR1 is SNHLY, CDR2 FYNNEI. The chain's CDR3 is CASSRDTGTGNTIYF. In DNA, the CDR3 is TGTGCCAGCAGTAGGGACACGGGGACTGGAAACACCATATATTTT. Combining the CDR3 with reference TRBV2 and TRBJ1-3 gives the whole variable domain EPEVTQTPSHQVTQMGQEVILRCVPISNHLYFYWYRQILGQKVEFLVSFYNNEISEKSEIFDDQFSVERPDGSNFTLKIRSTKLEDSAMYFCASSRDTGTGNTIYFGEGSWLTVV.

This chain connects TRBV12-5 to TRBJ1-1; no clear D. This CDR3 is built from 13 residues. The V gene's germline CDR1 is LGHNT and CDR2 FRNRAP. Trimming pared 1 base from V and 10 bases from J, leaving 13 bases between. CDR3 bases: TGTGCTAGTGGTTTGGGACCAGAACGAGGAGCTTTCTTT. This encodes CASGLGPERGAFF.

This clone was seen once. This rearrangement joins TRBV7-3 to TRBJ2-4; 11 bases map to TRBD2. Germline CDR1 reads SGHTA; CDR2 reads FQGTGA. V lost 5 bases and J lost 8; bases outside the gene matches: 5. The CDR3 spans 14 residues. CDR3 sequence: CASSISGRGHIQYF. CDR3 sequence (DNA): TGTGCCAGCAGCATTAGCGGGAGGGGTCACATTCAGTACTTC.

The sample holds a few counts of this clone. The chain combines TRBV2 with TRBJ2-1; 7 bases are a match to TRBD1. Germline-derived CDR1 and CDR2 are SNHLY and FYNNEI. The CDR3 runs 13 residues. V was pared by 7 bases and J by 9 bases, with 9 bases of the junction left unmatched. In DNA form, the CDR3 reads TGTGCCAGCACCAGGACAGGCTTCTTTGAGCAGTTCTTC. The encoded protein is CASTRTGFFEQFF.

This chain links TRBV6-5 with TRBJ1-4; D remains ambiguous. CDR1 is MNHEY and CDR2 is SVGAGI in the germline V gene. The CDR3 extends over 15 amino acids. With 0 bases removed from V and 4 bases from J, the gap between germline ends came to 9 bases. The CDR3 loop is CASSYSLSGNEKLFF. The CDR3 DNA reads TGTGCCAGCAGTTACTCGTTGAGTGGTAATGAAAAACTGTTTTTT.